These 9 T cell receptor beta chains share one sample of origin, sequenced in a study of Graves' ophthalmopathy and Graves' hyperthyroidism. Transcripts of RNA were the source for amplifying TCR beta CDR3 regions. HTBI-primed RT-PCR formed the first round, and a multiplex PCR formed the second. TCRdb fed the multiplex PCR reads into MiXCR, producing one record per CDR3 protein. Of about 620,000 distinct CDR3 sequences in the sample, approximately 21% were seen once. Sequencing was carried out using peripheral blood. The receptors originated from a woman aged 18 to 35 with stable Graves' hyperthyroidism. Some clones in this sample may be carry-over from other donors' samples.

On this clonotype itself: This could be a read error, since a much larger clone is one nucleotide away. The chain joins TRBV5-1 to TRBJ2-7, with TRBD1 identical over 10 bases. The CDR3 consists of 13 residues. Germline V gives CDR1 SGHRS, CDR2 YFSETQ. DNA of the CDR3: TGCGCCAGCAGCTTGGGGGGGACAGGGGAGCTGTACTTC. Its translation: CASSLGGTGELYF. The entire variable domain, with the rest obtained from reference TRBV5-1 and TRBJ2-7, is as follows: KAGVTQTPRYLIKTRGQQVTLSCSPISGHRSVSWYQQTPGQGLQFLFEYFSETQRNKGNFPGRFSGRQFSNSRSEMNVSTLELGDSALYLCASSLGGTGELYFGPGTRLTVT.

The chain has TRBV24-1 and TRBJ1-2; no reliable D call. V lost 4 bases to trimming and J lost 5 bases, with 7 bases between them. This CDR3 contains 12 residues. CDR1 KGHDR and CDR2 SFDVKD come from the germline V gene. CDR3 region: CATSEDVYGYTF. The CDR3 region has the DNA TGTGCCACCAGTGAGGATGTTTATGGCTACACCTTC.

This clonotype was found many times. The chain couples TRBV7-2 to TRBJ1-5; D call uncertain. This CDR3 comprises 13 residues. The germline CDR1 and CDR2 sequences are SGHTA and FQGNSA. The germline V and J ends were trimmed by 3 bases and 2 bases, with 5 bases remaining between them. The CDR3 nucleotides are TGTGCCAGCAGCTTTAACGGCAATCAGCCCCAGCATTTT. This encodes CASSFNGNQPQHF.

The CDR3 spells CASSSRYRGRRNQPQHF. As DNA, the CDR3 is TGTGCCAGCAGTTCGAGATACAGGGGGAGGAGGAATCAGCCCCAGCATTTT. This rearrangement joins TRBV28 to TRBJ1-5, with 8 bases fitting TRBD1. Germline V gene data show CDR1 as MDHEN and CDR2 as SYDVKM. V was pared by 4 bases and J by 4 bases, with 12 bases of the junction left unmatched. The CDR3 extends over 17 amino acids.

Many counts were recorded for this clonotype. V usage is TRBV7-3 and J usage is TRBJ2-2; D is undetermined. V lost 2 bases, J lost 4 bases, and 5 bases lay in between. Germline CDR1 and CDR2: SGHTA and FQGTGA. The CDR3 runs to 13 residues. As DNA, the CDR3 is TGTGCCAGCAGCTTATTACCCACCGGGGAGCTGTTTTTT. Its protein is CASSLLPTGELFF.

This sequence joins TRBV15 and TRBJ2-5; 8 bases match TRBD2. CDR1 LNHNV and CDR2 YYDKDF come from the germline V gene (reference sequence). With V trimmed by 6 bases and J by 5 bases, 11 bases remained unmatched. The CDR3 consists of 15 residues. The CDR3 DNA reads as TGTGCCACCAGAGCGGGGGATTACACTGGGGAGACCCAGTACTTC. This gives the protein CATRAGDYTGETQYF.

DNA for the CDR3: TGTGCCAGCACAGGGGACAGGGTTTTTAACACCATATATTTT. Protein: CASTGDRVFNTIYF. The J gene is TRBJ1-3, the V gene TRBV12-3 or TRBV12-4, with 9 bases matching TRBD1. There are 14 residues in the CDR3. Germline trimming cut 7 bases from V and 7 bases from J; bases unmatched to any gene: 8.

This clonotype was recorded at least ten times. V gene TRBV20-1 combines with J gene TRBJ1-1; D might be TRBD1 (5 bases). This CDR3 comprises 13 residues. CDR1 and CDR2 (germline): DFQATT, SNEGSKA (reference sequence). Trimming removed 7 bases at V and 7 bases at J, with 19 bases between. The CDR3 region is CSVATGAKDEAFF. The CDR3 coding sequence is TGCAGTGTTGCGACCGGGGCGAAAGATGAAGCTTTCTTT.

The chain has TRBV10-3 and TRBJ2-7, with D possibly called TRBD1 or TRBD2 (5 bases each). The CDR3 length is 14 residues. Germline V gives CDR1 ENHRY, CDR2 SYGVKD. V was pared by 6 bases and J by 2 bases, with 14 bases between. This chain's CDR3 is CAISPVRDAYEQYF. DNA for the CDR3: TGTGCCATCAGCCCGGTGAGGGACGCCTACGAGCAGTACTTC.